This T cell receptor (beta chain) is from a study of T cell responses to AZD1222 COVID-19 vaccine. Deletions cut 2 bases from V and 4 bases from J, with 6 bases between. The CDR3 runs 13 residues. Germline V gives CDR1 SGHTA, CDR2 FQGTGA. Assay used: immunoSEQ multiplex PCR; TCRdb lists only in-frame clones, some missing. The sample comprises 65,000 to 70,000 clones, 80% to 85% of which are singletons, and around 10% rests with the top ten. Remarks on this clone: Other DNA sequences in the sample encode the same CDR3.

This receptor was taken from an adult in good health. The starting material was peripheral blood, obtained on day 0 of AZD1222 vaccination. This chain uses TRBV7-3 with TRBJ2-1; a weak D match, TRBD2 (5 bases). The CDR3 sequence: CASSLGSYNEQFF. The CDR3 nucleotides read TGTGCCAGCAGCTTAGGGAGTTACAATGAGCAGTTCTTC.